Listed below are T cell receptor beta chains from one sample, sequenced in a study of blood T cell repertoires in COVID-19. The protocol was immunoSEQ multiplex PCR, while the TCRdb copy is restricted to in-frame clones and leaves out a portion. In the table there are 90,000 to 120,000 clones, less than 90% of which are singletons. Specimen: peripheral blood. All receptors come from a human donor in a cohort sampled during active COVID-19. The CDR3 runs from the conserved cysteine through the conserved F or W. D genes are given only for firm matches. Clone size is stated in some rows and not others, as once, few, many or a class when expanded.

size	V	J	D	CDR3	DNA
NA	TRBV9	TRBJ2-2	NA	CASTPDFGNTGELFF	TGTGCCAGTACGCCGGACTTCGGGAACACCGGGGAGCTGTTTTTT
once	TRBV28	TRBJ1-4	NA	CASSSSGVANEKLFF	TGTGCCAGCAGTTCCTCAGGGGTGGCTAATGAAAAACTGTTTTTT
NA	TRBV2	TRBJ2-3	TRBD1	CASSLTGGLTDTQYF	TGTGCCAGCAGTCTGACAGGGGGCCTCACAGATACGCAGTATTTT
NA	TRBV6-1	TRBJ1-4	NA	CASSEFVTGVSATNEKLFF	TGTGCCAGCAGTGAATTCGTGACAGGCGTCTCGGCAACTAATGAAAAACTGTTTTTT
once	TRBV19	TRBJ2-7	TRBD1	CASSPPGQLKEQYF	TGTGCCAGTAGTCCCCCGGGACAGTTGAAGGAGCAGTACTTC
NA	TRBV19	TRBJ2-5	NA	CASSSLRPLETQYF	TGTGCCAGTAGTTCCTTAAGGCCACTAGAAACCCAGTACTTC
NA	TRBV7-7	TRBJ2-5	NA	CASSPPNAKETQYF	TGTGCTAGCAGCCCACCTAATGCCAAAGAGACCCAGTACTTC
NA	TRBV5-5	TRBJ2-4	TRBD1	CASSFERGLQNIQYF	TGTGCCAGCAGTTTCGAGAGGGGGCTTCAAAACATTCAGTACTTC
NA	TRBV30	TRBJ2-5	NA	CAWSAPGGLQETQYF	TGTGCCTGGAGTGCCCCCGGGGGGCTCCAAGAGACCCAGTACTTC
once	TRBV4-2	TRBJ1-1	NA	CASSLPGLNTEAFF	TGTGCCAGCAGCCTACCGGGGTTGAACACTGAAGCTTTCTTT
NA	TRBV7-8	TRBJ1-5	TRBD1	CASSQDRHNQPQHF	TGTGCCAGCAGCCAGGACAGGCATAATCAGCCCCAGCATTTT
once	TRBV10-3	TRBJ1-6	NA	CAISPDSNSPLHF	TGTGCCATCAGTCCGGACAGTAATTCACCCCTCCACTTT
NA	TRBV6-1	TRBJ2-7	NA	CASSEAGRTYEQYF	TGTGCCAGCAGTGAAGCTGGCAGGACCTACGAGCAGTACTTC
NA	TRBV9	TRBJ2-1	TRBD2	CASSVGGLAGSGEQFF	TGTGCCAGCAGCGTAGGGGGACTAGCGGGATCGGGGGAGCAGTTCTTC
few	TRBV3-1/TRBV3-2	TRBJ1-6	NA	CASSPGNSPLHF	TGTGCCAGCAGCCCAGGGAATTCACCCCTCCACTTT
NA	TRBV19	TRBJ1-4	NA	CASSRGRNEKLFF	TGTGCCAGTAGTCGGGGAAGAAATGAAAAACTGTTTTTT
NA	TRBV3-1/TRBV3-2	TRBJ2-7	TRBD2	CASSRTSGDPYEQYF	TGTGCCAGCAGCCGGACTAGCGGAGACCCCTACGAGCAGTACTTC
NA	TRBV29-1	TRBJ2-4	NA	CSSDYGDIQYF	TGCAGCTCCGACTACGGGGACATTCAGTACTTC
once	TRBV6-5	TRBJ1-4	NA	CASSYGGPPTNEKLFF	TGTGCCAGCAGTTACGGTGGCCCGCCAACTAATGAAAAACTGTTTTTT
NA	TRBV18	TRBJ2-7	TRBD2	CASSPPNSGNVYEQYF	TGTGCCAGCTCGCCACCTAATAGCGGGAATGTCTACGAGCAGTACTTC
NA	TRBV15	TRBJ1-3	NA	CATSRDPAGSGNTIYF	TGTGCCACCAGCAGGGACCCGGCGGGATCAGGAAACACCATATATTTT
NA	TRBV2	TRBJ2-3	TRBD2	CASVSGRGTDTQYF	TGTGCCAGCGTTAGCGGGAGGGGCACAGATACGCAGTATTTT
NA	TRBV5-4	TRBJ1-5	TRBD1	CASSLDRDRNQPQHF	TGTGCCAGCAGCTTGGACCGGGACAGGAATCAGCCCCAGCATTTT
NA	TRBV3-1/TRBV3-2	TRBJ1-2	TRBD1	CASSKLTGGSSYTF	TGTGCCAGCAGCAAGCTGACAGGGGGCTCGAGCTACACCTTC
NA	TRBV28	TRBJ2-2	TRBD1	CASSERQGVELFF	TGTGCCAGCAGTGAAAGACAGGGAGTAGAGCTGTTTTTT
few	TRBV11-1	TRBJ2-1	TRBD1	CASSRTGNLREQFF	TGTGCCAGCAGCCGGACAGGGAATCTTCGCGAGCAGTTCTTC
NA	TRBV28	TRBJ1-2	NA	CASSLRGYGYGYTF	TGTGCCAGCAGTTTAAGAGGGTACGGCTATGGCTACACCTTC
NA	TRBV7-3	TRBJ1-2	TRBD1	CASSLTYGTDPYGYTF	TGTGCCAGCAGCCTAACATACGGGACAGATCCTTATGGCTACACCTTC
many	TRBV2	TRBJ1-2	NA	CASTGPAEFYGYTF	TGTGCCAGCACCGGCCCGGCGGAGTTCTATGGCTACACCTTC
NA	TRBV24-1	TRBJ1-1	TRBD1	CATSDPGTGTEAFF	TGTGCCACCAGTGACCCCGGGACAGGGACTGAAGCTTTCTTT
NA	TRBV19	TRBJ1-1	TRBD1	CASSAGQKINTEAFF	TGTGCCAGTAGTGCGGGACAGAAAATAAACACTGAAGCTTTCTTT
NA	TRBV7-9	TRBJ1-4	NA	CASSFRPRFNRGTNEKLFF	TGTGCCAGCAGCTTCCGCCCGAGGTTTAATCGGGGAACTAATGAAAAACTGTTTTTT
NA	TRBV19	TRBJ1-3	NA	CASSIVFPDSSGNTIYF	TGTGCCAGTAGTATAGTTTTCCCGGACAGCTCTGGAAACACCATATATTTT
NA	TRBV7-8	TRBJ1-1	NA	CASSLGGGITLEAFF	TGTGCCAGCAGCTTAGGGGGAGGGATAACTCTCGAAGCTTTCTTT
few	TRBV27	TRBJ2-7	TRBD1	CASSRPGQSYEQYF	TGTGCCAGCAGTCGACCGGGACAGTCCTACGAGCAGTACTTC
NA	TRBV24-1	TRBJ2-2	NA	CATSDLQDSNTGELFF	TGTGCCACCAGTGATCTGCAGGACAGCAACACCGGGGAGCTGTTTTTT
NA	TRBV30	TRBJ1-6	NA	CAWSWTPRTYNSPLHF	TGTGCCTGGAGTTGGACACCTCGAACCTATAATTCACCCCTCCACTTT
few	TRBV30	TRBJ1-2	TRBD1	CALYRGGYTF	TGTGCCTTATACAGGGGGGGCTACACCTTC
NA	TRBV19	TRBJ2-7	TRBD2	CASSTSGLYEQYF	TGTGCCAGTAGTACTAGCGGCCTCTACGAGCAGTACTTC
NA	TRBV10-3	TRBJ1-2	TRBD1	CAISLGQGNSYGYTF	TGTGCCATCAGTCTCGGACAGGGCAACAGCTATGGCTACACCTTC